This TCR beta chain was sequenced during a study of T cell changes during pregnancy in multiple sclerosis. V shed 5 bases, J shed 2 bases, and the junction held 5 bases outside the gene matches. Per the germline V gene, CDR1 is LNHDA and CDR2 is SQIVND (reference sequence). There are 15 residues in the CDR3. Sequencing was performed with immunoSEQ multiplex PCR; in TCRdb, only in-frame clones are kept and a portion is missing. The sample shows about 29,000 clones, 89% of them seen only once. The source is a female donor with multiple sclerosis, enrolled in a pregnancy study. Sequencing was performed on CD8+ T cells from peripheral blood mononuclear cells, taken after pregnancy. The rearrangement joins TRBV19 to TRBJ2-5; 10 nucleotides line up with TRBD2. The CDR3 protein is CASSGLAGVQETQYF. For the CDR3, the DNA is TGTGCCAGTAGTGGGCTAGCGGGAGTTCAAGAGACCCAGTACTTC. The whole variable domain, filled in from reference TRBV19 and TRBJ2-5, reads DGGITQSPKYLFRKEGQNVTLSCEQNLNHDAMYWYRQDPGQGLRLIYYSQIVNDFQKGDIAEGYSVSREKKESFPLTVTSAQKNPTAFYLCASSGLAGVQETQYFGPGTRLLVL.